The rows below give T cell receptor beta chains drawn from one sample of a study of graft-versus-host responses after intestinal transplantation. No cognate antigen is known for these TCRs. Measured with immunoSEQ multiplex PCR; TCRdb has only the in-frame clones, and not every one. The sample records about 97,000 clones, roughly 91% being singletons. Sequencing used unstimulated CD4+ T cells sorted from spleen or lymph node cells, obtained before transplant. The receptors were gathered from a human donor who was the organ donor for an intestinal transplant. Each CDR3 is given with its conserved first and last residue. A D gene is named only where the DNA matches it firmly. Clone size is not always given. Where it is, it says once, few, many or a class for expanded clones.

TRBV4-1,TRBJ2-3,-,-,TGCGCCAGCAGCCACGGGAGTAAGGGGCCAAGCACAGATACGCAGTATTTT,CASSHGSKGPSTDTQYF
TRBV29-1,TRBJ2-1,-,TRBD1,TGCAGCGCCCGGACAGGGGGCTCCTACAATGAGCAGTTCTTC,CSARTGGSYNEQFF
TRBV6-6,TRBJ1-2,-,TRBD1,TGTGCCAGCAGTTCGCGGACAGGGGATTATGGCTACACCTTC,CASSSRTGDYGYTF
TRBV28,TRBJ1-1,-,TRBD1,TGTGCCAGCAGTCTCGGCGGGACAGGGGGCATGAACACTGAAGCTTTCTTT,CASSLGGTGGMNTEAFF
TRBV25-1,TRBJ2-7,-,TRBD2,TGTGCCAGCAGGGCTAGCGGGGAGGTCGAGCAGTACTTC,CASRASGEVEQYF
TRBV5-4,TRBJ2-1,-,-,TGTGCCAGCAGCTTGGTAGGGGGGGGGCTAGGGAATGAGCAGTTCTTC,CASSLVGGGLGNEQFF
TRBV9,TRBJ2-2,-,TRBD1,TGTGCCAGCAGCGTAGGCTTGGGACAGGGCGCGTCCGGGGAGCTGTTTTTT,CASSVGLGQGASGELFF
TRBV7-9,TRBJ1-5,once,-,TGTGCCAGCAGCCGGGGGGATAGCAATCAGCCCCAGCATTTT,CASSRGDSNQPQHF
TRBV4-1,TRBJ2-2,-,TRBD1,TGCGCCAGCAGCCCTCTTAGACAGGGGGGGACCGGGGAGCTGTTTTTT,CASSPLRQGGTGELFF
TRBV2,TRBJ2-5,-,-,TGTGCCAGCGTCGAGAGGAGACAAGAGACCCAGTACTTC,CASVERRQETQYF
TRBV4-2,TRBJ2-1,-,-,TGTGCCAGCAGCCAAGATTGGCTAGCCACCTTCTACAATGAGCAGTTCTTC,CASSQDWLATFYNEQFF
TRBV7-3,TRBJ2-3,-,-,TGTGCCAGCAGCCCCTCCGTCGGGGGGCCTAGCACAGATACGCAGTATTTT,CASSPSVGGPSTDTQYF
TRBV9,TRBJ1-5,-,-,TGTGCCAGCAGCGGGACTCCAAATCAGCCCCAGCATTTT,CASSGTPNQPQHF
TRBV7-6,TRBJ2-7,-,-,TGTGCCACCCCCCGGGACTCTCGAATCGGCTCCTACGAGCAGTACTTC,CATPRDSRIGSYEQYF
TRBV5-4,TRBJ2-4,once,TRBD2,TGTGCCAGCAGCTTGGCCCAGGCAGGGAGGGACATTCAGTACTTC,CASSLAQAGRDIQYF
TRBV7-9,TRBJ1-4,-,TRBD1,TGTGCCAGCAGCCCGGACAGGGGGAACGAAAAACTGTTTTTT,CASSPDRGNEKLFF
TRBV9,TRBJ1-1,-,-,TGTGCCAGCAGCGTGGAGGGCCGGAACACTGAAGCTTTCTTT,CASSVEGRNTEAFF
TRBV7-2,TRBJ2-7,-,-,TGTGCCAGCAGCTTAGACAGGGTGGACGAGCAGTACTTC,CASSLDRVDEQYF
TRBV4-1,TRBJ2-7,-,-,TGCGCCAGCAGCCGTGGCAGCGGCCCCGGTTACGAGCAGTACTTC,CASSRGSGPGYEQYF
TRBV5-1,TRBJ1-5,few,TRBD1,TGCGCCAGCAGCTTCGGACAGGGGGAGCCCCAGCATTTT,CASSFGQGEPQHF
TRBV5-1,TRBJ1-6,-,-,TGCGCCAGCAGCTTGAGGGAGAGCTCCTATAATTCACCCCTCCACTTT,CASSLRESSYNSPLHF
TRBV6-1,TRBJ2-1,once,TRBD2,TGTGCCACCCTAGCGGGGGCCTACAATGAGCAGTTCTTC,CATLAGAYNEQFF
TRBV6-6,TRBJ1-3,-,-,TGTGCCACCTCCCGGGGGGAATCGGGAAACACCATATATTTT,CATSRGESGNTIYF
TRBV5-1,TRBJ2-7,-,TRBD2,TGCGCCAGCAGCCCGGGGGTTAGCGGGGGCACATCCTACGAGCAGTACTTC,CASSPGVSGGTSYEQYF
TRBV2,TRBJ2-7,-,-,TGTGCCAGCAGTCCCCGACAGGTCTACGAGCAGTACTTC,CASSPRQVYEQYF
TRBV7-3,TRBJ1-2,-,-,TGTGCCAGCAGCGCGGAAACAGGGAATGGCTACACCTTC,CASSAETGNGYTF
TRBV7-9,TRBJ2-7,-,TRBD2,TGTGCCAGCAGCTCGGGACTAGCGGGTACCGAGCAGTACTTC,CASSSGLAGTEQYF
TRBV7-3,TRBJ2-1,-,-,TGTGCCAGCAGCCCGGGCGGGGGCCTTTACAATGAGCAGTTCTTC,CASSPGGGLYNEQFF
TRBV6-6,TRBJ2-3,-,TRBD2,TGTGCCAGCACCCTGCGGGGGGTCGCAGATACGCAGTATTTT,CASTLRGVADTQYF
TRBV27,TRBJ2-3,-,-,TGTGCCAGCAGTTTACAGGGCAGCACAGATACGCAGTATTTT,CASSLQGSTDTQYF
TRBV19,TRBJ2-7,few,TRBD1,TGTGCCAGTAGTATTCGGACAGGGGGAACCCACGAGCAGTACTTC,CASSIRTGGTHEQYF
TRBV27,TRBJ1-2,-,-,TGTGCCAGCAGTTTATCGGCAGGGATAGCTAACTATGGCTACACCTTC,CASSLSAGIANYGYTF
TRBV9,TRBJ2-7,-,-,TGTGCCAGCAGCGTAGCGGGGGGCACCAACGAGCAGTACTTC,CASSVAGGTNEQYF
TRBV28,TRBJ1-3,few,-,TGTGCCAGCGGGGCTGGGGGCCCCTCTGGAAACACCATATATTTT,CASGAGGPSGNTIYF
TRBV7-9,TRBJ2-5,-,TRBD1,TGTGCCAGCAGCCCAGACAGGGCAGGAGAGACCCAGTACTTC,CASSPDRAGETQYF